This is a list of T cell receptor beta chains from one sample in a study of T cells in Graves' hyperthyroidism and ophthalmopathy. TCRdb reanalysed the multiplex PCR reads using MiXCR and keeps one entry per CDR3 protein. This sample has about 640,000 distinct CDR3 sequences, with 20% found just once. The source material was blood. The receptors were gathered from a young man with Graves' ophthalmopathy. CDR3s leave out the opening cysteine and the closing phenylalanine or tryptophan. Fields, in order: CDR3 protein, J gene, V gene, D gene. The D gene is left open where the match is weak.

CDR3 protein: ASRGKLGELF; J gene: TRBJ2-2; V gene: TRBV11-2; D gene: NA
CDR3 protein: SAREGTGGYGYT; J gene: TRBJ1-2; V gene: TRBV20-1; D gene: TRBD1
CDR3 protein: ASSMGGQGRNTIY; J gene: TRBJ1-3; V gene: TRBV28; D gene: TRBD1
CDR3 protein: ASSQNAPWGSGANVLT; J gene: TRBJ2-6; V gene: TRBV3-1; D gene: NA
CDR3 protein: ASSQDLGAGYT; J gene: TRBJ1-2; V gene: TRBV3-1; D gene: NA
CDR3 protein: ASSFLRTSGTDTQY; J gene: TRBJ2-3; V gene: TRBV9; D gene: TRBD2
CDR3 protein: ASRKFGFIGSPLH; J gene: TRBJ1-6; V gene: TRBV19; D gene: NA
CDR3 protein: ASSRQLNSGANVLT; J gene: TRBJ2-6; V gene: TRBV6-1; D gene: NA
CDR3 protein: ASSPRLAANTGELF; J gene: TRBJ2-2; V gene: TRBV14; D gene: TRBD2
CDR3 protein: ASSSALAELTTDTQY; J gene: TRBJ2-3; V gene: TRBV7-9; D gene: NA
CDR3 protein: ASSYSSGYDIQY; J gene: TRBJ2-4; V gene: TRBV6-2/TRBV6-3; D gene: NA
CDR3 protein: ASSHTGEGANVLT; J gene: TRBJ2-6; V gene: TRBV3-1; D gene: TRBD1
CDR3 protein: ASSLAGLGRNEQF; J gene: TRBJ2-1; V gene: TRBV5-1; D gene: TRBD2
CDR3 protein: AISEGVAKGDTQY; J gene: TRBJ2-3; V gene: TRBV10-3; D gene: NA
CDR3 protein: ASSHWDRGRSQLCTEAF; J gene: TRBJ1-1; V gene: TRBV7-4; D gene: TRBD1
CDR3 protein: AWSIGQGLEQY; J gene: TRBJ2-7; V gene: TRBV30; D gene: TRBD1
CDR3 protein: ASSILDRGLGETQY; J gene: TRBJ2-5; V gene: TRBV19; D gene: TRBD1
CDR3 protein: ASRQRETQY; J gene: TRBJ2-5; V gene: TRBV6-1; D gene: NA
CDR3 protein: ASSYNRGLWGYT; J gene: TRBJ1-2; V gene: TRBV12-3/TRBV12-4; D gene: TRBD1
CDR3 protein: ANSVSRGNGETQY; J gene: TRBJ2-5; V gene: TRBV12-3/TRBV12-4; D gene: NA
CDR3 protein: ASSFSGRARTDTQY; J gene: TRBJ2-3; V gene: TRBV6-1; D gene: TRBD2
CDR3 protein: AISERQGSGQPQH; J gene: TRBJ1-5; V gene: TRBV10-3; D gene: NA
CDR3 protein: ASSLGTGVGNQPQH; J gene: TRBJ1-5; V gene: TRBV7-8; D gene: TRBD1
CDR3 protein: ATSAAGANTQY; J gene: TRBJ2-3; V gene: TRBV15; D gene: TRBD2
CDR3 protein: ASSQQGARVETQY; J gene: TRBJ2-5; V gene: TRBV7-2; D gene: TRBD1
CDR3 protein: ASSEAGVHEQY; J gene: TRBJ2-7; V gene: TRBV2; D gene: NA
CDR3 protein: ASSHRDVANVEQF; J gene: TRBJ2-1; V gene: TRBV5-1; D gene: NA
CDR3 protein: ASQLQGGGVNIQY; J gene: TRBJ2-4; V gene: TRBV28; D gene: NA
CDR3 protein: ASRGLEHNEQY; J gene: NA; V gene: TRBV27; D gene: NA
CDR3 protein: AWSVIGAGEQY; J gene: TRBJ2-7; V gene: TRBV30; D gene: NA
CDR3 protein: ASSVQRTSGINEQF; J gene: TRBJ2-1; V gene: TRBV9; D gene: TRBD2
CDR3 protein: ASSYLNTEAF; J gene: TRBJ1-1; V gene: TRBV7-9; D gene: NA
CDR3 protein: ASSPWGAAYEQY; J gene: TRBJ2-7; V gene: TRBV25-1; D gene: NA
CDR3 protein: AWSVAGRGANVLT; J gene: TRBJ2-6; V gene: TRBV30; D gene: NA
CDR3 protein: ASGFFYEQY; J gene: TRBJ2-7; V gene: TRBV27; D gene: NA
CDR3 protein: ASSSRVAGANVLT; J gene: TRBJ2-6; V gene: TRBV28; D gene: NA
CDR3 protein: AIAGTGSPNTEAF; J gene: TRBJ1-1; V gene: TRBV10-3; D gene: TRBD1
CDR3 protein: ASSSGLPKEQF; J gene: TRBJ2-1; V gene: TRBV28; D gene: NA
CDR3 protein: ASSRDREISPLH; J gene: TRBJ1-6; V gene: TRBV5-4; D gene: TRBD1
CDR3 protein: ASSLRAGAPGANVLT; J gene: TRBJ2-6; V gene: TRBV28; D gene: TRBD2
CDR3 protein: SARGGAYTGELF; J gene: TRBJ2-2; V gene: TRBV20-1; D gene: NA
CDR3 protein: ASRRTSGSGWNTGELF; J gene: TRBJ2-2; V gene: TRBV2; D gene: TRBD2
CDR3 protein: SAADGQVNGNSREQY; J gene: TRBJ2-7; V gene: TRBV20-1; D gene: TRBD1
CDR3 protein: ASSINNEAF; J gene: TRBJ1-1; V gene: TRBV12-3/TRBV12-4; D gene: NA
CDR3 protein: SGGQPTYEQY; J gene: TRBJ2-7; V gene: TRBV29-1; D gene: TRBD1
CDR3 protein: ASSEHGSGSSPLH; J gene: TRBJ1-6; V gene: TRBV6-1; D gene: NA
CDR3 protein: ASSLGPGTGQPQH; J gene: TRBJ1-5; V gene: TRBV7-2; D gene: NA
CDR3 protein: ASTPDRTNEKLF; J gene: TRBJ1-4; V gene: TRBV19; D gene: TRBD1